Shown below are 15 T cell receptor beta chains from a single sample sequenced in a study of shared clonotypes between healthy human individuals. Measured with immunoSEQ multiplex PCR; TCRdb has only the in-frame clones, and not every one. Among around 700,000 clones listed, more than 70% were seen once. Specimen: memory CD4+ T cells sorted from blood. The subset here: CD45RA-negative fraction. The receptor source for this set is a woman in her thirties in good health.

This clone has only a few counts. This sequence joins TRBV2 and TRBJ1-3, with a possible D match to TRBD1 (5 bases). The CDR3 loop spans 14 amino acids. With 6 bases removed from V and 10 bases from J, the gap between germline ends came to 19 bases. Germline CDR1 reads SNHLY; CDR2 reads FYNNEI. CDR3 loop: CASSETVTVGTIYF. Here the CDR3 DNA reads TGTGCCAGCAGCGAGACAGTGACAGTTGGGACCATATATTTT.

V is TRBV27 and J is TRBJ2-3, with 9 bases matching TRBD2. Germline CDR1 reads MNHEY; CDR2 reads SMNVEV (reference sequence). With V trimmed by 2 bases and J by 5 bases, 8 bases remained unmatched. The CDR3 sequence is 16 residues long. The CDR3 loop reads CASSLVREGPIDTQYF. CDR3 sequence (DNA): TGTGCCAGCAGTTTAGTGCGGGAGGGCCCGATAGATACGCAGTATTTT.

The gene calls are TRBV15 and TRBJ1-4, with 11 bases identical to TRBD1. Trimming took 3 bases from V and 6 from J; bases not matched to a gene: 3. Germline assignment: CDR1 LNHNV and CDR2 YYDKDF (reference sequence). The CDR3 is 15 amino acids. CDR3 sequence reads: CATSRDRGRHEKLFF. The CDR3 coding sequence is TGTGCCACCAGCAGGGACAGGGGGCGACATGAAAAACTGTTTTTT.

Remarks on this clone: Just one base apart from a much larger clone, this may be a read error. V usage is TRBV7-9 and J usage is TRBJ2-1; no reliable D call. Germline V gene sequence: CDR1 SEHNR, CDR2 FQNEAQ (reference sequence). This CDR3 comprises 11 residues. V shed 4 bases and J shed 6 bases, with 4 bases lying between them. The CDR3 coding sequence is TGTGCCAGCAGCTCCCTCAATGAGCAGTTCTTC. It translates to CASSSLNEQFF.

This clone has only one observation. The chain combines TRBV5-1 with TRBJ2-7; the D call may be TRBD1 or TRBD2 (6 bases each). The germline CDR1 and CDR2 sequences are SGHRS and YFSETQ. The CDR3 loop spans 15 amino acids. With 6 bases removed from V and 1 base from J, the gap between germline ends came to 17 bases. The CDR3 here is CASNEGGSFSYEQYF. In DNA, the CDR3 is TGCGCCAGCAATGAGGGGGGCTCCTTTTCCTACGAGCAGTACTTC.

The CDR3 here is CASSYRALETQYF. The CDR3 nucleotides read TGTGCCAGCAGTTACAGGGCGTTAGAGACCCAGTACTTC. The chain is built from TRBV7-9 and TRBJ2-5; TRBD1 is a possible D gene (6 bases). The CDR3 spans 13 residues. V shed 6 bases and J shed 4 bases, with 12 bases lying between them. CDR1 is SEHNR, CDR2 FQNEAQ, per germline (reference sequence).

The genes are TRBV4-2 and TRBJ2-1; tentative D call: TRBD1 (5 bases). V gave up 0 bases and J gave up 7 bases, with 13 bases separating them. Germline V gene lookup returns CDR1 LGHNA and CDR2 YNFKEQ. This CDR3 region has 15 residues. CDR3 sequence: CASSQDQGLPNEQFF. The CDR3, as DNA: TGTGCCAGCAGCCAAGATCAGGGCCTCCCTAATGAGCAGTTCTTC.

The chain has TRBV19 and TRBJ2-3; 11 positions agree with TRBD2. With V trimmed by 6 bases and J by 0 bases, 2 bases remained unmatched. The CDR3 length is 15 residues. In germline, CDR1 is LNHDA, CDR2 SQIVND (reference sequence). CDR3 residues: CASRGTSGSTDTQYF. The DNA of the CDR3 is TGTGCCAGTAGGGGGACTAGCGGTAGCACAGATACGCAGTATTTT.

This clone has only one observation. This rearrangement joins TRBV7-3 to TRBJ2-6; D gene ambiguous. The CDR3 covers 15 residues. V was clipped by 4 bases and J by 0 bases, with 7 bases between them. The V gene's germline CDR1 is SGHTA and CDR2 FQGTGA. The CDR3 bases are TGTGCCAGCAGCTCAAAATACTCTGGGGCCAACGTCCTGACTTTC. Its protein product is CASSSKYSGANVLTF.

V and J are TRBV29-1 and TRBJ1-1; D is unclear. V was pared by 5 bases and J by 0 bases, with 10 bases between. From germline, CDR1 is SQVTM and CDR2 ANQGSEA. The CDR3 is 13 amino acids. The CDR3 DNA follows: TGCAGCGTTCGAGGGAGGATGAACACTGAAGCTTTCTTT. Protein sequence: CSVRGRMNTEAFF.

V and J are TRBV7-6 and TRBJ2-7; 13 nucleotides align to TRBD2. J lost 1 base, V lost 1 base, and 13 bases had no gene match. There are 20 residues in the CDR3. CDR1 SGHVS and CDR2 FNYEAQ come from the germline V gene. The CDR3 protein is CASSLVGVGLAGKNSYEQYF. The CDR3 coding sequence is TGTGCCAGCAGCTTAGTCGGCGTGGGACTAGCGGGAAAGAATTCCTACGAGCAGTACTTC.

V and J are TRBV10-3 and TRBJ2-7; D might be TRBD1 or TRBD2, each matching 5 bases. The germline CDR1 and CDR2 sequences are ENHRY and SYGVKD. CDR3 size: 13 residues. Trimming removed 10 bases from V and 2 bases from J, with 15 bases in between. CDR3 amino acids: CATAGTPAYEQYF. The CDR3 DNA reads as TGTGCCACAGCCGGGACGCCCGCCTACGAGCAGTACTTC.

This chain connects TRBV7-2 to TRBJ2-1; D is unresolved. V lost 5 bases and J 6 bases, leaving 8 bases between the germline ends. CDR1 is SGHTA and CDR2 is FQGNSA in the germline V gene. CDR3 size: 12 residues. The CDR3 here is CASSGYLNEQFF. DNA of the CDR3: TGTGCCAGCAGCGGCTATCTCAATGAGCAGTTCTTC.

This rearrangement joins TRBV19 to TRBJ2-1, with D possibly TRBD2 on 6 matching bases. Germline lookup yields CDR1 LNHDA and CDR2 SQIVND (reference sequence). With 1 base removed from V and 8 bases from J, the gap between germline ends came to 15 bases. This CDR3 has 15 amino acids. The CDR3 DNA sequence: TGTGCCAGTAGTATAGCGGGAGTACGAGGGGATGAGCAGTTCTTC. Translation gives CASSIAGVRGDEQFF.

V is TRBV28 and J is TRBJ1-2; unclear D gene. Looked up from germline, CDR1 is MDHEN and CDR2 is SYDVKM. Trimming removed 8 bases from V and 8 bases from J, with 12 bases in between. This CDR3 region has 11 residues. The CDR3 reads CASALGRGYTF. The CDR3 DNA is TGTGCCAGCGCATTAGGTCGGGGCTACACCTTC.